This TCR beta chain was found in a study of molecular identifiers for immune sequencing clone quantification. TCRdb called the PCR reads again in MiXCR, with one record for every CDR3 protein. The sample records some 650,000 distinct CDR3 sequences, just under 20% being singletons. This clonotype has only a few counts. Germline lookup yields CDR1 LNHNV and CDR2 YYDKDF (reference sequence). The CDR3 is made up of 13 amino acids. Between the trimmed V and J ends, which lost 5 bases and 8 bases, there was a span of 12 bases. The sample taken for sequencing was naive CD8+ T cells from blood, with Jurkat cell RNA spiked in. As for subset: FACS-sorted CD8+CD4-CCR7+CD45RA+ naive T cells. The source is a human donor in good health. Some libraries in this study had Jurkat cell RNA spiked in. The rearrangement joins TRBV15 to TRBJ2-2; D assignment may be TRBD1 or TRBD2 (5 bases each). The CDR3 DNA is TGTGCCACCAGCGGGGACCTATCGGGGGAGCTGTTTTTT. This translates into CATSGDLSGELFF. Based on the CDR3 plus reference TRBV15 and TRBJ2-2, the full variable domain is DAMVIQNPRYQVTQFGKPVTLSCSQTLNHNVMYWYQQKSSQAPKLLFHYYDKDFNNEADTPDNFQSRRPNTSFCFLDIRSPGLGDTAMYLCATSGDLSGELFFGEGSRLTVL.